Described below is a single TCR beta chain sequence and its context. What it binds is unknown. Generated by immunoSEQ multiplex PCR, the TCRdb table keeps only in-frame clones and is missing some. Of about 88,000 clones listed, approximately 81% were seen once; the top ten hold over 10%. The V end was cut by 2 bases, the J end by 7 bases, with 14 bases between. Germline CDR1 is MNHNS and CDR2 is SASEGT. CDR3 length equals 15 residues. This entry is derived from a study of cytomegalovirus exposure and HLA in healthy donors. General study results and limits: Among TCR sequences, most were rare, though some public TCRs appeared in many donors. First-cohort TCR clusters were later found to tend to co-occur in the 120 or so validation repertoires.

This receptor was identified in a woman between 18 and 30 years old in good health and CMV-seropositive. This chain connects TRBV6-1 to TRBJ1-4, with D unclear. The sample was PBMCs. CDR3 sequence reads: CASSEIYGRREKLFF. The CDR3 DNA follows: TGTGCCAGCAGTGAAATCTACGGGAGACGTGAAAAACTGTTTTTT.